The 19 T cell receptor beta chains reported below all come from one sample, sequenced in a study of CD8 T cells in ankylosing spondylitis. Study-wide results and caveats: A motif of 7 or 8 highly homologous TCR beta variants was seen as apparently characteristic of ankylosing spondylitis blood.

Each CDR3 protein is one row after TCRdb ran MiXCR on the 5' RACE reads. The repertoire has about 480,000 distinct CDR3 sequences, approximately 17% of them found once; the top ten carry over 1%. These receptors have no known antigen. The sample consisted of blood, either unsorted or a sorted T cell fraction (not recorded which). These receptors all come from a male donor with ankylosing spondylitis.

On this clonotype: A read error may be the cause here, since a much bigger clone is one base away. The CDR3 sequence: CAISSGQGVGENLFF. The DNA of the CDR3 is TGTGCCATCAGTTCGGGACAGGGGGTCGGTGAAAATCTGTTTTTT. This chain uses TRBV10-3 with TRBJ1-4; the match to TRBD1 covers 11 bases. The CDR3 has 15 residues. Germline V gives CDR1 ENHRY, CDR2 SYGVKD.

J is TRBJ1-5 and V is TRBV27; D may be TRBD1 (6 bases). Germline V CDR1 and CDR2: MNHEY, SMNVEV (reference sequence). V lost 5 bases to trimming and J lost 5 bases, with 13 bases between them. This CDR3 contains 14 residues. CDR3 in amino acids: CASSPDRPYQPQHF. CDR3 nucleotides: TGTGCCAGCAGTCCCGACAGGCCCTATCAGCCCCAGCATTTT.

The chain links TRBV5-6 to TRBJ1-6; TRBD1 agrees at 8 bases. Trimming took 4 bases from V and 12 from J; bases not matched to a gene: 18. The germline CDR1 and CDR2 sequences are SGHDT and YYEEEE. The CDR3 totals 17 residues. The CDR3 spells CASSPGVRQGRREPLHF. CDR3 in DNA: TGTGCCAGCAGCCCCGGGGTAAGACAGGGGAGAAGGGAACCCCTCCACTTT.

The chain is built from TRBV6-1 and TRBJ1-4; 7 nucleotides align to TRBD1. CDR3 size: 15 residues. The ends lost 10 bases at V and 8 bases at J; junction bases unmatched: 16. Germline values: CDR1 MNHNS, CDR2 SASEGT. Here the CDR3 reads CATSRRRQGQEKLFF. As DNA, the CDR3 is TGTGCCACTTCTAGGCGGAGACAGGGACAGGAAAAACTGTTTTTT.

In DNA form, the CDR3 reads TGTGCCAGCAGCCAGAATACGTACAGGGGGCTCCCGAACACTGAAGCTTTCTTT. Translating it yields CASSQNTYRGLPNTEAFF. The V and J genes are TRBV3-1 and TRBJ1-1, with 9 bases identical to TRBD1. The CDR3 loop spans 18 amino acids. V lost 3 bases and J lost 1; bases outside the gene matches: 12. Germline V gene lookup returns CDR1 LGHDT and CDR2 YNNKEL (reference sequence).

This clonotype was observed a handful of times. The chain combines TRBV29-1 with TRBJ2-3; TRBD1 aligns across 8 bases. There are 16 residues in the CDR3. CDR1 and CDR2 (germline): SQVTM, ANQGSEA. V was pared by 5 bases and J by 1 base, with 11 bases of the junction left unmatched. The CDR3 bases are TGCAGCGTTCCTCCTTTACTGACAGGGGGCACAGATACGCAGTATTTT. Translated: CSVPPLLTGGTDTQYF.

This clonotype came up a few times. This chain links TRBV5-1 with TRBJ1-5; D remains unclear. V shed 0 bases and J shed 2 bases, with 15 bases lying between them. This CDR3 contains 17 residues. Germline-derived CDR1 and CDR2 are SGHRS and YFSETQ. In DNA, the CDR3 is TGCGCCAGCAGCTTGGATTCTCCGACCCAAGGCAATCAGCCCCAGCATTTT. Translated, it gives CASSLDSPTQGNQPQHF.

This clonotype occurred a few times. This chain joins TRBV29-1 and TRBJ1-2; TRBD1 aligns across 7 bases. The CDR3 contains 13 residues. Looked up from germline, CDR1 is SQVTM and CDR2 is ANQGSEA. V trimming: 4 bases; J trimming: 8 bases; junction bases outside the gene matches: 10. In DNA, the CDR3 is TGCAGCGTTGGGGCACAGGGGCTGACAGGCTACACCTTC. Encoded protein: CSVGAQGLTGYTF.

The chain is built from TRBV5-1 and TRBJ2-1; 11 bases match TRBD2. Germline V lookup: CDR1 SGHRS, CDR2 YFSETQ. V was pared by 7 bases and J by 0 bases, with 6 bases of the junction left unmatched. The CDR3 length is 16 residues. The CDR3 region has the DNA TGCGCCAGCGGAACTACTAGCGGGAGCTCCTACAATGAGCAGTTCTTC. Translating gives CASGTTSGSSYNEQFF.

The chain is built from TRBV5-1 and TRBJ2-3; D unresolved. This CDR3 is 11 amino acids long. Germline CDR1 and CDR2: SGHRS and YFSETQ. Trimming stripped 7 bases from V and 5 bases from J, with 8 bases between. CDR3 amino acids: CASELGDTQYF. The CDR3 nucleotides are TGCGCCAGCGAGTTAGGAGATACGCAGTATTTT.

This clonotype was counted at least ten times. The chain has TRBV12-3 or TRBV12-4 and TRBJ2-1; D unresolved. CDR3 length: 13 amino acids. The germline V and J ends were trimmed by 3 bases and 8 bases, with 11 bases remaining between them. CDR3 in amino acids: CASSFLGVYEQFF. CDR3 nucleotides: TGTGCCAGCAGTTTTTTGGGTGTCTATGAGCAGTTCTTC.

This clonotype has a handful of counts. The V call is TRBV20-1, the J call TRBJ2-7; D gene ambiguous. Germline lookup yields CDR1 DFQATT and CDR2 SNEGSKA (reference sequence). V lost 3 bases and J lost 0, with 15 bases in between. CDR3 length: 15 residues. The chain's CDR3 is CSARAAPFSSYEQYF. The CDR3 DNA follows: TGCAGTGCTAGGGCCGCGCCATTTAGCTCCTACGAGCAGTACTTC.

The gene calls are TRBV20-1 and TRBJ2-1; 14 bases fit TRBD2. The CDR3 is made up of 14 amino acids. In germline, CDR1 is DFQATT, CDR2 SNEGSKA (reference sequence). J was trimmed by 8 bases and V by 3 bases; bases with no gene match: 3. CDR3 loop: CSARTSGRAHEQFF. The CDR3 coding sequence is TGCAGTGCTAGGACTAGCGGGAGGGCCCATGAGCAGTTCTTC.

This chain joins TRBV6-2 or TRBV6-3 and TRBJ1-5, with a tentative D call TRBD1 (5 bases). Between the trimmed V and J ends, which lost 2 bases and 9 bases, there was a span of 14 bases. CDR3 size: 14 residues. Germline V gene data show CDR1 as MNHEY and CDR2 as SVGEGT. The CDR3: CASSYKGRVWPQHF. The CDR3 coding sequence is TGTGCCAGCAGTTACAAGGGCAGGGTATGGCCCCAGCATTTT.

The table lists this clonotype with a few counts. The chain couples TRBV12-3 or TRBV12-4 to TRBJ1-3; D gene uncertain. Between the trimmed V and J ends, which lost 5 bases and 8 bases, there was a span of 7 bases. The CDR3 is 11 residues long. The CDR3 spells CASSPLDTIYF. The CDR3 coding sequence is TGTGCCAGCAGTCCCCTAGACACCATATATTTT.

The CDR3 region is CASSQTRVNEQFF. DNA of the CDR3: TGTGCCAGCAGCCAAACCAGGGTAAATGAGCAGTTCTTC. The chain recombines TRBV14 with TRBJ2-1; TRBD1 might be the D (5 bases). Germline V CDR1 and CDR2: SGHDN, FVKESK. V was trimmed by 2 bases and J by 7 bases, leaving 9 bases between them. CDR3 size: 13 residues. The whole variable domain, filled in from reference TRBV14 and TRBJ2-1, reads EAGVTQFPSHSVIEKGQTVTLRCDPISGHDNLYWYRRVMGKEIKFLLHFVKESKQDESGMPNNRFLAERTGGTYSTLKVQPAELEDSGVYFCASSQTRVNEQFFGPGTRLTVL.

This clonotype was seen a single time. This chain connects TRBV6-1 to TRBJ1-6; D gene uncertain. CDR1 MNHNS and CDR2 SASEGT come from the germline V gene. The CDR3 covers 16 residues. V lost 2 bases, J lost 13 bases, and 21 bases lay in between. The CDR3 loop reads CASSELAGPTGGPLHF. Written as DNA, the CDR3 is TGTGCCAGCAGTGAATTGGCAGGTCCTACCGGAGGGCCCCTCCACTTT.

Many counts were recorded for this clonotype. The chain recombines TRBV5-1 with TRBJ2-3; TRBD1 matches 8 bases. Germline lookup yields CDR1 SGHRS and CDR2 YFSETQ. The CDR3 length is 16 residues. V lost 1 base to trimming and J lost 5 bases; unmatched junction nucleotides: 9. CDR3 nucleotides: TGCGCCAGCAGCTTGAGCGGACAGGGTGTTGGAGATACGCAGTATTTT. Translated, it gives CASSLSGQGVGDTQYF.

The rearrangement joins TRBV5-1 to TRBJ2-3, with D perhaps TRBD1 (6 bases). The ends were cut back, 4 bases at V and 6 bases at J, with 15 bases in the middle. CDR3 length equals 14 residues. Germline CDR1 is SGHRS and CDR2 is YFSETQ. The CDR3 sequence: CASSPGHSVDTQYF. CDR3 DNA: TGCGCCAGCAGCCCGGGACATTCTGTTGATACGCAGTATTTT.